The 28 T cell receptor beta chains given below trace back to one sample, sequenced in a study of Graves' ophthalmopathy and Graves' hyperthyroidism. Amplification of TCR beta CDR3 regions used RNA transcripts. First-round RT-PCR with HTBI primers preceded a second-round multiplex PCR. TCRdb re-called the multiplex PCR reads with MiXCR, one entry per CDR3 protein. The data hold hundreds of thousands of distinct CDR3 sequences, with 35% to 45% observed a single time. Sequences were obtained from peripheral blood. These receptors were collected from an adult man with Graves' ophthalmopathy.

This clonotype showed up many times. The chain couples TRBV7-9 to TRBJ1-6, with D hard to call. The germline V gene has CDR1 SEHNR and CDR2 FQNEAQ (reference sequence). V lost 2 bases, J lost 9 bases, and 11 bases lay in between. This CDR3 comprises 14 residues. The CDR3, as DNA: TGTGCCAGCAGCTTATCCTATTCAGGTTCACCCCTCCACTTT. Translating gives CASSLSYSGSPLHF.

J is TRBJ1-2 and V is TRBV5-4; 12 positions match TRBD1. Germline V gene sequence: CDR1 SGHNT, CDR2 YYREEE (reference sequence). This CDR3 spans 15 amino acids. The J segment lost 6 bases and the V segment lost 4 bases, leaving 7 bases of the junction unmatched. CDR3 amino acids: CASSKRDRGLDGYTF. The CDR3 DNA is TGTGCCAGCAGCAAGCGGGACAGGGGGCTCGATGGCTACACCTTC.

This clonotype was observed at least ten times. This chain links TRBV5-1 with TRBJ2-2; TRBD1 is a possible D gene (6 bases). V was clipped by 4 bases and J by 2 bases, with 15 bases between them. Per germline, CDR1 SGHRS and CDR2 YFSETQ. The CDR3 covers 16 residues. This CDR3 reads CASSPTRGLNTGELFF. The CDR3 bases are TGCGCCAGCAGCCCAACCAGGGGTCTAAACACCGGGGAGCTGTTTTTT.

This chain connects TRBV12-3 or TRBV12-4 to TRBJ1-2; D may be TRBD1 (5 bases). The CDR3 runs to 14 residues. Trimming pared 6 bases from V and 8 bases from J, leaving 19 bases between. CDR3 in amino acids: CASRPRELSDGYTF. The CDR3 coding sequence is TGTGCCAGCAGACCCAGGGAACTTAGTGACGGCTACACCTTC.

In this sample, this clonotype turned up many times. The rearrangement uses TRBV7-8 and TRBJ2-7, with no clear D. With 1 base removed from V and 11 bases from J, the gap between germline ends came to 9 bases. The CDR3 has 11 residues. Germline loops: CDR1 SGHVS, CDR2 FQNEAQ. The CDR3 sequence is CASSLGSVEYF. As DNA, the CDR3 is TGTGCCAGCAGCTTAGGCAGCGTTGAGTACTTC.

As for this clonotype: One end of the junction varies from germline; a read error may be responsible. This rearrangement joins TRBV9 to TRBJ2-7; D remains ambiguous. This CDR3 comprises 13 residues. The germline V gene has CDR1 SGDLS and CDR2 YYNGEE. CDR3 bases: TGTGCCAGCAGCCCTAGGAGCTCCTACGAGCAGCACTTC. This codes for CASSPRSSYEQHF. Combining the CDR3 with reference TRBV9 and TRBJ2-7 gives the whole variable domain DSGVTQTPKHLITATGQRVTLRCSPRSGDLSVYWYQQSLDQGLQFLIQYYNGEERAKGNILERFSAQQFPDLHSELNLSSLELGDSALYFCASSPRSSYEQHFGPGTRLTVT.

The chain recombines TRBV29-1 with TRBJ2-6, with D tentatively TRBD2 (5 bases). The CDR3 covers 15 residues. Deletions cut 4 bases from V and 0 bases from J, with 10 bases between. Germline V gene data show CDR1 as SQVTM and CDR2 as ANQGSEA. CDR3 nucleotides: TGCAGCGTTGCGGAGGTACTCTCTGGGGCCAACGTCCTGACTTTC. The encoded protein is CSVAEVLSGANVLTF.

The chain combines TRBV20-1 with TRBJ2-7, with 10 positions matching TRBD2. There are 14 residues in the CDR3. The germline V gene encodes CDR1 DFQATT and CDR2 SNEGSKA (reference sequence). With 6 bases clipped from V and 5 bases from J, the junction kept 10 bases outside the gene matches. The CDR3 DNA reads as TGCAGTGCGATCAGAGCGGGAGGGCCCGACGAGCAGTACTTC. Protein product: CSAIRAGGPDEQYF.

The chain links TRBV4-2 to TRBJ1-5, with D possibly being TRBD1 (5 bases). The length of the CDR3 is 15 residues. The germline V gene encodes CDR1 LGHNA and CDR2 YNFKEQ. V lost 0 bases to trimming and J lost 1 base, with 7 bases between them. CDR3 in DNA: TGTGCCAGCAGCCAAGATGGGGACAGCAATCAGCCCCAGCATTTT. Its protein is CASSQDGDSNQPQHF.

There are a few counts of this clonotype. The V gene is TRBV9, the J gene TRBJ2-7; D assignment may be TRBD1 or TRBD2 (5 bases each). The germline V and J ends were trimmed by 0 bases and 5 bases, with 15 bases remaining between them. Germline V gene sequence: CDR1 SGDLS, CDR2 YYNGEE. The CDR3 length is 15 residues. The CDR3 loop reads CASSVAPRGSDEQYF. CDR3 nucleotide sequence: TGTGCCAGCAGCGTAGCTCCCCGGGGCAGCGACGAGCAGTACTTC.

This clonotype is a singleton in its sample. The CDR3 is CASRLGQGGTEAFF. As DNA, the CDR3 is TGTGCCAGCAGGCTAGGACAGGGTGGCACTGAAGCTTTCTTT. This chain joins TRBV6-6 and TRBJ1-1; TRBD1 agrees at 8 bases. Germline CDR1 is MNHNY and CDR2 is SVGAGI (reference sequence). V trimming: 6 bases; J trimming: 4 bases; junction bases outside the gene matches: 7. This CDR3 region has 14 residues.

Regarding this clonotype: This may arise from a read error, as a much more abundant clone is one base away. The rearrangement uses TRBV9 and TRBJ2-5; D is possibly TRBD1 (5 bases). The CDR3 contains 15 residues. Trimming removed 0 bases from V and 4 bases from J, with 13 bases in between. CDR1 SGDLS and CDR2 YYNGEE come from the germline V gene. The CDR3 region is CASSVDLGATETQYF. CDR3 DNA sequence: TGTGCCAGCAGCGTAGATCTAGGGGCGACAGAGACCCAGTACTTC.

This clonotype was seen only a few times. The chain employs TRBV20-1 and TRBJ2-7; D not certain. CDR1 is DFQATT, CDR2 SNEGSKA, per germline (reference sequence). Between the trimmed V and J ends, which lost 1 base and 4 bases, there was a span of 8 bases. There are 12 residues in the CDR3. The CDR3 nucleotides are TGCAGTGCTAGAGCCTCCCGGTACGAGCAGTACTTC. Amino acid sequence: CSARASRYEQYF.

This clonotype has a count of ten or more. The V call is TRBV5-1, the J call TRBJ2-7; 10 positions agree with TRBD2. From germline, CDR1 is SGHRS and CDR2 YFSETQ. CDR3 length: 13 residues. With V trimmed by 4 bases and J by 6 bases, 4 bases remained unmatched. The CDR3: CASSAAGGGEQYF. CDR3 sequence (DNA): TGCGCCAGCAGCGCAGCGGGAGGGGGCGAGCAGTACTTC.

The CDR3 region is CASSYGSVRNTIYF. The DNA for the CDR3 is TGTGCCAGCAGCTACGGATCAGTCAGGAACACCATATATTTT. The V call is TRBV7-2, the J call TRBJ1-3; D not resolved. Germline V gene sequence: CDR1 SGHTA, CDR2 FQGNSA. Deletions cut 4 bases from V and 7 bases from J, with 14 bases between. The CDR3 extends over 14 amino acids.

The CDR3 loop reads CSSYRTESSYEQYF. DNA of the CDR3: TGCAGCAGTTACCGGACAGAGAGCTCCTACGAGCAGTACTTC. The chain employs TRBV29-1 and TRBJ2-7, with TRBD1 as a possible D gene (6 bases). Germline loops: CDR1 SQVTM, CDR2 ANQGSEA. Deletions cut 8 bases from V and 0 bases from J, with 17 bases between. The CDR3 consists of 14 residues.

This clonotype was observed a few times. Germline and junction disagree at one end, which may indicate a read error. The chain uses TRBV10-3 and TRBJ2-7; 7 bases are shared with TRBD2. Germline V gene lookup returns CDR1 ENHRY and CDR2 SYGVKD. CDR3 length equals 15 residues. CDR3 coding DNA: TGTGCCAGCAGTGAAGCGGGATCTGAAGCCTACGAGCAGTACTTC. This codes for CASSEAGSEAYEQYF.

The chain couples TRBV20-1 to TRBJ1-1, with D hard to call. This CDR3 is built from 15 residues. The V gene's germline CDR1 is DFQATT and CDR2 SNEGSKA (reference sequence). Trimming pared 2 bases from V and 1 base from J, leaving 14 bases between. The CDR3 protein is CSARKAGGRNTEAFF. Here the CDR3 DNA reads TGCAGTGCTAGAAAGGCCGGCGGCCGGAACACTGAAGCTTTCTTT.

This clonotype turned up a few times. The chain has TRBV7-9 and TRBJ2-3, with 7 bases fitting TRBD1. CDR1 SEHNR and CDR2 FQNEAQ come from the germline V gene (reference sequence). The CDR3 is 15 residues long. V dropped 1 base and J dropped 2; count of bases not matched to a gene: 3. The CDR3 nucleotides read TGTGCCAGCAGCTTAGACGACAGGGACACAGATACGCAGTATTTT. Its translation is CASSLDDRDTDTQYF. The full variable domain, in which reference TRBV7-9 and TRBJ2-3 provide the parts outside the CDR3, is DTGVSQNPRHKITKRGQNVTFRCDPISEHNRLYWYRQTLGQGPEFLTYFQNEAQLEKSRLLSDRFSAERPKGSFSTLEIQRTEQGDSAMYLCASSLDDRDTDTQYFGPGTRLTVL.

The J gene is TRBJ1-4, the V gene TRBV20-1; D is ambiguous. Germline V gene sequence: CDR1 DFQATT, CDR2 SNEGSKA (reference sequence). The CDR3 is 12 residues long. Trimming shortened V by 1 base and J by 11 bases, and 11 bases separated the two germline ends. The CDR3 sequence: CSARGQPGKLFF. Written as DNA, the CDR3 is TGCAGTGCTAGAGGTCAACCGGGGAAACTGTTTTTT.

This clonotype was seen ten or more times. The rearrangement uses TRBV6-6 and TRBJ1-1, with 8 bases aligning to TRBD1. Trimming at V came to 2 bases and at J to 11 bases, leaving 7 bases not matched to a gene. In germline, CDR1 is MNHNY, CDR2 SVGAGI (reference sequence). The CDR3 is 13 residues long. The CDR3 sequence is CASSYRQGREAFF. The DNA for the CDR3 is TGTGCCAGCAGTTACAGACAGGGGAGGGAGGCTTTCTTT.

This clonotype was found many times. The chain links TRBV7-9 to TRBJ1-4; D is undetermined. CDR1 and CDR2 from the germline V gene are SEHNR and FQNEAQ (reference sequence). The CDR3 runs to 13 residues. Trimming stripped 5 bases from V and 7 bases from J, with 11 bases between. The CDR3: CASSQVGGEKLFF. The CDR3, as DNA: TGTGCCAGCAGCCAAGTGGGAGGTGAAAAACTGTTTTTT.

At least ten counts were recorded for this clonotype. This chain joins TRBV11-2 and TRBJ1-2; D is ambiguous. Germline V CDR1 and CDR2: SGHAT, FQNNGV. The V gene lost 4 bases and the J gene lost 0 bases, with 6 bases spanning the gap. The CDR3 loop spans 13 amino acids. In nucleotides, the CDR3 is TGTGCCAGCAGCTCGGTCTCTAACTATGGCTACACCTTC. Protein: CASSSVSNYGYTF.

This rearrangement joins TRBV4-3 to TRBJ1-5; D is ambiguous. Germline V gene data show CDR1 as LGHNA and CDR2 as YSLEER. This CDR3 contains 14 residues. V was trimmed by 4 bases and J by 4 bases, leaving 11 bases between them. The CDR3 coding sequence is TGCGCCAGCAGCCCACGGCGGGGTAATCAGCCCCAGCATTTT. Translation gives CASSPRRGNQPQHF.

This clonotype has ten or more counts. The rearrangement joins TRBV19 to TRBJ2-7; 8 bases are a match to TRBD1. Germline values: CDR1 LNHDA, CDR2 SQIVND (reference sequence). This CDR3 is built from 12 residues. Trimming cost V 7 bases and J 6 bases; bases outside gene matches: 5. The CDR3 DNA reads as TGTGCCAGTACCGGACAGGGCGGCGAGCAGTACTTC. Translated, it gives CASTGQGGEQYF.

V is TRBV7-9 and J is TRBJ2-5; 12 bases are a match to TRBD2. The CDR3 contains 17 residues. The ends lost 5 bases at V and 5 bases at J; junction bases unmatched: 12. Germline V lookup: CDR1 SEHNR, CDR2 FQNEAQ (reference sequence). Written as DNA, the CDR3 is TGTGCCAGCAGCCAAGATGCTAGCGGGGGGGCCCGGGAGACCCAGTACTTC. This sequence encodes CASSQDASGGARETQYF.

A remark on this clonotype: With a much larger clone just one base away, this may be a read error. V gene TRBV6-5 combines with J gene TRBJ2-5; D call uncertain. The CDR3 extends over 13 amino acids. V shed 7 bases and J shed 1 base, with 10 bases lying between them. CDR1 MNHEY and CDR2 SVGAGI come from the germline V gene. CDR3 sequence (DNA): TGTGCCAGCACCGATGGGCCCCAAGAGACCCAGTACTTC. Translation: CASTDGPQETQYF.

There are many counts of this clonotype. The gene calls are TRBV7-8 and TRBJ2-7; perhaps TRBD2 as D (5 bases). The CDR3 has 13 residues. The germline CDR1 and CDR2 sequences are SGHVS and FQNEAQ. V lost 8 bases and J 3 bases, leaving 14 bases between the germline ends. CDR3 DNA sequence: TGTGCCAGCGGGGAGCGGTATATCTACGAGCAGTACTTC. It translates to CASGERYIYEQYF.